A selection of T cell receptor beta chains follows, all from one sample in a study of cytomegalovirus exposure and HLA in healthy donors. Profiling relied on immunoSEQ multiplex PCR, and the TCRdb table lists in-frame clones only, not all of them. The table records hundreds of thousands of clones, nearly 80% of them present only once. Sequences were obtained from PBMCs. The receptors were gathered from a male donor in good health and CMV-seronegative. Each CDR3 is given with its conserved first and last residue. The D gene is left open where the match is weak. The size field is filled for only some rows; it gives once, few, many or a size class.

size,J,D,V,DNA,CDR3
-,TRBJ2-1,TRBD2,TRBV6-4,TGTGCCAGCAGTGACGGGCTAGCGGGAGACCCGTTCTTC,CASSDGLAGDPFF
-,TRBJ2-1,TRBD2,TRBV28,TGTGCCAGCAGTTTGCCCCTAGCGGGAGGTCCTGATGAGCAGTTCTTC,CASSLPLAGGPDEQFF
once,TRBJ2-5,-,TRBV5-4,TGTGCCAGCAGCTTTGAGGAGACCCAGTACTTC,CASSFEETQYF
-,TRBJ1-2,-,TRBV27,TGTGCCAGCAGTTTAAACCCGGGTTACTATGGCTACACCTTC,CASSLNPGYYGYTF
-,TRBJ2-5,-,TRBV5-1,TGCGCCAGCAGCTTATCCAGAACGGAGACCCAGTACTTC,CASSLSRTETQYF
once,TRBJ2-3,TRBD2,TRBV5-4,TGTGCCAGCAGCTCTAAAAACAGGGGGACTAGCGGGAGGGGGACGCAGTATTTT,CASSSKNRGTSGRGTQYF
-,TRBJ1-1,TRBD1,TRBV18,TGTGCCAGCTCCTCCGACAGGGCTCGCACTGAAGCTTTCTTT,CASSSDRARTEAFF
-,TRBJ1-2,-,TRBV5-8,TGTGCCAGCACCTCGGACAGATCCGTCCCTTATGGCTACACCTTC,CASTSDRSVPYGYTF
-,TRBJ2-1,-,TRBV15,TGTGCCACCAGCAGAGATTTGGCCGGGGGGCCGTTCTTC,CATSRDLAGGPFF
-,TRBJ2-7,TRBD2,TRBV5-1,TGCGCCAGCAGCCCGGCTAGCGGTAGCTCCTACGAGCAGTACTTC,CASSPASGSSYEQYF
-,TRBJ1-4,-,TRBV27,TGTGCCAGCACCCCCCGGGGGGTGTCTAATGAAAAACTGTTTTTT,CASTPRGVSNEKLFF
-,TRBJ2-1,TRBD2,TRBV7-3,TGTGCCAGCAGCACCGGACTAGCGGGATCAAATGAGCAGTTCTTC,CASSTGLAGSNEQFF
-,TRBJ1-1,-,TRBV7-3,TGTGCCAGCAGCTTGATCAGGGGAAGCACTGAAGCTTTCTTT,CASSLIRGSTEAFF
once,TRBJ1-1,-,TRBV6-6,TGTGCCAGCAGACCTCCAGGACGGGGGGACACTGAAGCTTTCTTT,CASRPPGRGDTEAFF
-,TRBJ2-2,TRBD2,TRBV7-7,TGTGCTAGCAGCGCGACTAGCGGTTACACCGGGGAGCTGTTTTTT,CASSATSGYTGELFF
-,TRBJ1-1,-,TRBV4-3,TGCGCCAGCAGCCAAGATCGGGATGTTTTGAACACTGAAGCTTTCTTT,CASSQDRDVLNTEAFF
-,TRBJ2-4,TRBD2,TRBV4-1,TGCGCCAGCAGCCAAGAGGGGGGGGCCAAAAACATTCAGTACTTC,CASSQEGGAKNIQYF
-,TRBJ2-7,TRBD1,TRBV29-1,TGCAGCGTGGCGCCCGGGACAGGGATCGACGAGCAGTACTTC,CSVAPGTGIDEQYF
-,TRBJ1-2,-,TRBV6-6,TGTGCCAGCAGTTATTCCGACAGCACTAACTATGGCTACACCTTC,CASSYSDSTNYGYTF
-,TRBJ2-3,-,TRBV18,TGTGCCAGCTCAAACCCCCCCCGCGCGGCGGCTTCCACAGATACGCAGTATTTT,CASSNPPRAAASTDTQYF
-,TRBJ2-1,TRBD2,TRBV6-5,TGTGCCAGCAGTTCCCCGGGACTAGCCCACAATGAGCAGTTCTTC,CASSSPGLAHNEQFF
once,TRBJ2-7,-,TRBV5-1,TGCGCCAGCAGCTTAGTAGGGGCCGGAGCCTCCTACGAGCAGTACTTC,CASSLVGAGASYEQYF
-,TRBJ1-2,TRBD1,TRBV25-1,TGTGCCAGCAGTGACCGCGGGGGACAGGGGGGAATCTATGGCTACACCTTC,CASSDRGGQGGIYGYTF
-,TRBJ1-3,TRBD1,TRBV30,TGTGCCAACAGGGGCCTGTCTGGAAACACCATATATTTT,CANRGLSGNTIYF
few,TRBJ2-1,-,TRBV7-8,TGTGCCAGCAGCTTAGCCGTTAATGAGCAGTTCTTC,CASSLAVNEQFF
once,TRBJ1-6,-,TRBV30,TGTACCTGGAGTCCACTGACGGGAAGCTCCTATAATTCACCCCTCCACTTT,CTWSPLTGSSYNSPLHF
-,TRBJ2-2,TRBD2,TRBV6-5,TGTGCCAGCAGTTGGGGACTAGCGGGAGATACCGGGGAGCTGTTTTTT,CASSWGLAGDTGELFF
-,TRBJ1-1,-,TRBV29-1,TGCAGCGTTGACGGGGGTACTGAAGCTTTCTTT,CSVDGGTEAFF
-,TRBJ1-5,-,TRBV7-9,TGTGCCAGCAACGATGGGGGGGCCAATCAGCCCCAGCACTTT,CASNDGGANQPQHF
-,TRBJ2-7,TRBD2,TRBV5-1,TGCGCCAGCAGCTTCGGCGGGGGAAGCTCCTACGAGCAGTACTTC,CASSFGGGSSYEQYF
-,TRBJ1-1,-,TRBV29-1,TGCAGCGTTGAGGCTCCCGTGGAGACTGAAGCTTTCTTT,CSVEAPVETEAFF
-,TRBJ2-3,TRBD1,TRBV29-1,TGCAGCGTCGTAACAGGGGAGACTTCCGCAGATACGCAGTATTTT,CSVVTGETSADTQYF
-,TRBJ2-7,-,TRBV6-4,TGTGCCAGCAGGGCCGAGCAGTACTTC,CASRAEQYF
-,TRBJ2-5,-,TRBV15,TGTGCCACCAGCAGAGGGACAGCAGTCCAAGAGACCCAGTACTTC,CATSRGTAVQETQYF
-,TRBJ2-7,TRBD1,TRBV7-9,TGTGCCAGCAGCCCCCGGACAGGGAAAGACTCCTACGAGCAGTACTTC,CASSPRTGKDSYEQYF
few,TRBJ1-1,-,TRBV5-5,TGTGCCAGCAGCTATACAGGGGAAGCTTTCTTT,CASSYTGEAFF
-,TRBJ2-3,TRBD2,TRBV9,TGTGCCAGCAGCTCCTCTGGCGGGGGGCCCACAGATACGCAGTATTTT,CASSSSGGGPTDTQYF
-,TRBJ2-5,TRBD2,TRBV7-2,TGTGCCAGCAGCTTGACGGGGGGAGGAGAGACCCAGTACTTC,CASSLTGGGETQYF
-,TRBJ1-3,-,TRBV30,TGTGCCTGGAGTGTACAGGTGTCGATGGCTGGAAACACCATATATTTT,CAWSVQVSMAGNTIYF
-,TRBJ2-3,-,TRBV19,TGTGCCAGTAGTATAGGCCAGGTCACAGATACGCAGTATTTT,CASSIGQVTDTQYF
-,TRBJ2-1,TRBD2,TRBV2,TGTGCCAGCGACGTTCCTTCTAGCGGGACCTCCTACAATGAGCAGTTCTTC,CASDVPSSGTSYNEQFF
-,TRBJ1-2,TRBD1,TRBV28,TGTGCCAGCAGTTTGGACAGGGGGCTCAGGGGCTACACCTTC,CASSLDRGLRGYTF